Below are 26 T cell receptor beta chains sequenced from a single sample in a study of shared clonotypes between healthy human individuals. Cells designated naive CD8 were CD45RO-negative and were positively selected for CCR7, with terminally differentiated effector memory CD45RA+ cells excluded. The data were produced by immunoSEQ multiplex PCR, yet TCRdb's version contains in-frame clones alone and is incomplete. The sample lists roughly 2,000,000 clones; 93% were seen once. Sequenced input: naive CD8+ T cells from PBMCs. These receptor sequences come from a man younger than 30 in good health. Some clones in this sample may be carry-over from other donors' samples.

The chain couples TRBV19 to TRBJ2-7; D not certain. V lost 4 bases and J 3 bases, leaving 10 bases between the germline ends. The germline gives CDR1 LNHDA, CDR2 SQIVND (reference sequence). The CDR3 is 13 amino acids. CDR3: CASSTAAYYEQYF. The CDR3, as DNA: TGTGCCAGTAGTACAGCAGCGTACTACGAGCAGTACTTC.

To note about this clone: This sample includes further DNA sequences coding for the same CDR3. J is TRBJ2-7 and V is TRBV7-9, with 11 bases matching TRBD1. The V gene end was trimmed by 5 bases and the J gene end by 3 bases; junction bases not matched to a gene: 3. The CDR3 is 14 amino acids. Germline V gives CDR1 SEHNR, CDR2 FQNEAQ (reference sequence). CDR3 amino acids: CASSHGTGGYEQYF. CDR3 coding DNA: TGTGCCAGCAGCCATGGGACAGGGGGCTACGAGCAGTACTTC.

The rearrangement links TRBV19 to TRBJ1-1; TRBD1 matches 9 bases. Trimming removed 7 bases from V and 0 bases from J; junction bases left unmatched: 3. The length of the CDR3 is 14 residues. In germline, CDR1 is LNHDA, CDR2 SQIVND (reference sequence). The CDR3 nucleotides read TGTGCCAGTAAAACAGGGGGCCTGAACACTGAAGCTTTCTTT. Translated, it gives CASKTGGLNTEAFF.

The chain combines TRBV28 with TRBJ1-5, with D perhaps TRBD1 (6 bases). V lost 6 bases to trimming and J lost 6 bases, with 15 bases between them. This CDR3 spans 14 amino acids. The germline gives CDR1 MDHEN, CDR2 SYDVKM. As DNA, the CDR3 is TGTGCCAGCAGGTATACAGGGTTGATTCAGCCCCAGCATTTT. Its protein is CASRYTGLIQPQHF.

This chain joins TRBV5-1 and TRBJ1-5; D is unresolved. Trimming left V 4 bases short and J 4 bases short, with 15 bases between. The CDR3 is 15 amino acids. The germline V gene has CDR1 SGHRS and CDR2 YFSETQ. CDR3 DNA: TGCGCCAGCAGCCCAAGTGAGGGTTCGAATCAGCCCCAGCATTTT. It is translated as CASSPSEGSNQPQHF.

The chain combines TRBV4-3 with TRBJ1-5; D uncertain. CDR1 is LGHNA, CDR2 YSLEER, per germline. V was pared by 0 bases and J by 1 base, with 7 bases between. The CDR3 has 15 residues. The CDR3 sequence is CASSQDVRSNQPQHF. CDR3 nucleotide sequence: TGCGCCAGCAGCCAAGATGTGAGGAGCAATCAGCCCCAGCATTTT.

The chain joins TRBV9 to TRBJ2-7; 10 bases are shared with TRBD2. The length of the CDR3 is 16 residues. V shed 0 bases, J shed 4 bases, and the junction held 7 bases outside the gene matches. Germline V gene data show CDR1 as SGDLS and CDR2 as YYNGEE. The CDR3 nucleotides are TGTGCCAGCAGCGTAGCGACTAGCGGGTTCGATTACGAGCAGTACTTC. Its protein is CASSVATSGFDYEQYF.

This rearrangement joins TRBV7-9 to TRBJ2-1, with D possibly TRBD2 on 6 matching bases. The CDR3 is 15 residues long. Trimming removed 5 bases at V and 10 bases at J, with 21 bases between. Germline V gene data show CDR1 as SEHNR and CDR2 as FQNEAQ (reference sequence). CDR3 residues: CASSVMGLPHAEQFF. DNA of the CDR3: TGTGCCAGCAGCGTAATGGGACTCCCCCACGCGGAGCAGTTCTTC.

The chain employs TRBV28 and TRBJ2-7; 7 bases align to TRBD1. This CDR3 spans 16 amino acids. Per the germline V gene, CDR1 is MDHEN and CDR2 is SYDVKM. V lost 2 bases, J lost 0 bases, and 7 bases stayed unmatched. In DNA form, the CDR3 reads TGTGCCAGCAGTTTAACCGGGACAGTTTACTCCTACGAGCAGTACTTC. It encodes CASSLTGTVYSYEQYF.

This clone appeared once. V usage is TRBV6-9 and J usage is TRBJ1-2; D possibly corresponds to TRBD1 (6 bases). The CDR3 runs to 18 residues. With 1 base removed from V and 2 bases from J, the gap between germline ends came to 20 bases. Germline V gene data show CDR1 as MNHGY and CDR2 as SVAAGI. The CDR3 sequence is CASSYWQGGWGLNYGYTF. CDR3 coding DNA: TGTGCCAGCAGTTATTGGCAGGGCGGGTGGGGGCTAAACTATGGCTACACCTTC.

V gene TRBV19 combines with J gene TRBJ1-4; D remains unclear. Germline V CDR1 and CDR2: LNHDA, SQIVND (reference sequence). This CDR3 region has 14 residues. V lost 3 bases to trimming and J lost 6 bases, with 11 bases between them. CDR3 residues: CASSISSWDEKLFF. CDR3 DNA: TGTGCCAGTAGTATTTCGAGTTGGGATGAAAAACTGTTTTTT.

The chain is built from TRBV7-8 and TRBJ2-7, with TRBD1 matching over 7 bases. V lost 3 bases, J lost 2 bases, and 7 bases stayed unmatched. The CDR3 consists of 15 residues. Per the germline V gene, CDR1 is SGHVS and CDR2 is FQNEAQ. CDR3 DNA sequence: TGTGCCAGCAGCTTCCCTATGGGACAGACCTACGAGCAGTACTTC. Protein sequence: CASSFPMGQTYEQYF.

In its sample, this clone was seen once. The chain recombines TRBV5-5 with TRBJ2-6; perhaps TRBD1 as D (6 bases). The V and J ends lost 4 bases and 0 bases respectively, with 23 bases between them. The length of the CDR3 is 20 residues. Germline lookup yields CDR1 SGHKS and CDR2 YYEKEE (reference sequence). The CDR3 is CASSPLLRDRSYSGANVLTF. The CDR3 coding sequence is TGTGCCAGCAGCCCCCTCCTCCGAGACAGGTCATACTCTGGGGCCAACGTCCTGACTTTC.

V is TRBV7-9 and J is TRBJ2-7, with 9 bases matching TRBD1. The germline V gene has CDR1 SEHNR and CDR2 FQNEAQ (reference sequence). The CDR3 is 15 residues long. J was trimmed by 7 bases and V by 2 bases; bases with no gene match: 9. Here the CDR3 reads CASSLPGQGLVEQYF. DNA of the CDR3: TGTGCCAGCAGCTTACCGGGACAGGGCCTCGTGGAGCAGTACTTC.

The V call is TRBV30, the J call TRBJ2-7; TRBD2 matches 9 bases. CDR3 length: 12 residues. The J segment lost 6 bases and the V segment lost 2 bases, leaving 2 bases of the junction unmatched. Per the germline V gene, CDR1 is GTSNPN and CDR2 is SVGIG (reference sequence). For the CDR3, the DNA is TGTGCCTGGAGTAGCGGGAGGTCCGAGCAGTACTTC. It specifies CAWSSGRSEQYF.

The rearrangement links TRBV12-5 to TRBJ1-5; a possible D gene is TRBD1 (6 bases). This CDR3 region has 12 residues. Trimming left V 6 bases short and J 6 bases short, with 9 bases between. Per germline, CDR1 LGHNT and CDR2 FRNRAP. The CDR3 loop is CASGTGSQPQHF. The CDR3 DNA reads TGTGCTAGTGGCACAGGGAGTCAGCCCCAGCATTTT.

Details on this clone: This sample also contains other DNA sequences that code for the same CDR3. The chain uses TRBV4-3 and TRBJ1-1; D gene unclear. This CDR3 contains 13 residues. The ends were cut back, 3 bases at V and 2 bases at J, with 7 bases in the middle. Germline loops: CDR1 LGHNA, CDR2 YSLEER. The CDR3 bases are TGCGCCAGCAGCCAGGGATACAACACTGAAGCTTTCTTT. Translated: CASSQGYNTEAFF.

V is TRBV12-5 and J is TRBJ2-6; 10 positions match TRBD1. With 0 bases clipped from V and 4 bases from J, the junction kept 18 bases outside the gene matches. Germline CDR1 reads LGHNT; CDR2 reads FRNRAP. The CDR3 is 22 residues long. This chain's CDR3 is CASGLVTTGGLLRRSGANVLTF. In DNA form, the CDR3 reads TGTGCTAGTGGTTTGGTGACGACAGGGGGCCTCCTTAGGAGATCAGGGGCCAACGTCCTGACTTTC.

The rearrangement joins TRBV19 to TRBJ1-3; D is unclear. The CDR3 has 17 amino acids. V shed 0 bases and J shed 0 bases, with 12 bases lying between them. Germline V CDR1 and CDR2: LNHDA, SQIVND (reference sequence). CDR3 sequence (DNA): TGTGCCAGTAGTATAGATATGAGACGCTACTCTGGAAACACCATATATTTT. As protein: CASSIDMRRYSGNTIYF.

The chain recombines TRBV9 with TRBJ2-2; D is possibly TRBD1 or TRBD2 (6 bases each). Germline assignment: CDR1 SGDLS and CDR2 YYNGEE. With 3 bases removed from V and 11 bases from J, the gap between germline ends came to 23 bases. CDR3 size: 16 residues. Here the CDR3 DNA reads TGTGCCAGCAGCGCGGGGACAAGCGGGTACCGGGGAGAGCTGTTTTTT. Its protein product is CASSAGTSGYRGELFF.

The chain recombines TRBV19 with TRBJ1-5; D not resolved. Germline V lookup: CDR1 LNHDA, CDR2 SQIVND (reference sequence). V was cut by 0 bases and J by 7 bases, with 10 bases left in between. The CDR3 extends over 14 amino acids. The CDR3 loop is CASSIDLSSQPQHF. The CDR3 region has the DNA TGTGCCAGTAGTATAGATCTATCATCCCAGCCCCAGCATTTT.

The chain employs TRBV11-2 and TRBJ2-7; D gene unclear. The V gene's germline CDR1 is SGHAT and CDR2 FQNNGV. The CDR3 contains 14 residues. The V end lost 0 bases, the J end lost 1 base, and 7 bases lay between the germline ends. CDR3 nucleotide sequence: TGTGCCAGCAGCTTAGATCAGATGTCCTACGAGCAGTACTTC. Translated: CASSLDQMSYEQYF.

This chain uses TRBV10-3 with TRBJ2-1; the D gene could be TRBD1 or TRBD2 (5 bases each). CDR3 size: 16 residues. V was trimmed by 10 bases and J by 0 bases, leaving 19 bases between them. The V gene's germline CDR1 is ENHRY and CDR2 SYGVKD. CDR3 nucleotides: TGTGCCACCAACCTGGGGACCCAGAGCTCCTACAATGAGCAGTTCTTC. Its translation is CATNLGTQSSYNEQFF.

The rearrangement joins TRBV4-3 to TRBJ1-1, with 7 bases matching TRBD1. The ends lost 1 base at V and 2 bases at J; junction bases unmatched: 7. Germline V lookup: CDR1 LGHNA, CDR2 YSLEER. The CDR3 length is 16 residues. CDR3 residues: CASSQVKGALNTEAFF. For the CDR3, the DNA is TGCGCCAGCAGCCAAGTAAAGGGGGCCCTAAACACTGAAGCTTTCTTT.

This chain links TRBV6-5 with TRBJ2-2, with 9 bases matching TRBD1. This CDR3 has 15 residues. V was clipped by 5 bases and J by 4 bases; unmatched bases: 5. From germline, CDR1 is MNHEY and CDR2 SVGAGI. In nucleotides, the CDR3 is TGTGCCAGCAGTCTGGACAGGGGAGGCACCGGGGAGCTGTTTTTT. Translation gives CASSLDRGGTGELFF.

The chain uses TRBV27 and TRBJ2-4, with 7 nucleotides matching TRBD1. This CDR3 has 15 residues. J gave up 8 bases and V 6 bases, and 13 bases lay outside the gene matches. Germline V CDR1 and CDR2: MNHEY, SMNVEV (reference sequence). The CDR3 sequence is CASRQTGFRWHIQYF. The CDR3 DNA sequence: TGTGCCAGCAGACAGACAGGGTTTCGTTGGCACATTCAGTACTTC.